The sequence of this TCR beta chain was determined in a study of T cell changes during pregnancy in multiple sclerosis. Only in-frame clones appear in the TCRdb table, and some are missing; sequencing was by immunoSEQ multiplex PCR. This table has about 86,000 clones, approximately 90% appearing once. The CDR3 has 14 residues. The germline V and J ends were trimmed by 0 bases and 0 bases, with 5 bases remaining between them. This clone has a single count. The source of this sequence is a female donor in good health, enrolled as a control in a pregnancy study. The gene calls are TRBV23-1 and TRBJ1-2, with unresolved D. TRBV23-1 is treated as an ORF (open reading frame) with a function not yet certain. This specimen was peripheral blood, taken in the first trimester of pregnancy. The CDR3 DNA reads as TGCGCCAGCAGTCAATCATTAGCTAACTATGGCTACACCTTC. Translating gives CASSQSLANYGYTF.